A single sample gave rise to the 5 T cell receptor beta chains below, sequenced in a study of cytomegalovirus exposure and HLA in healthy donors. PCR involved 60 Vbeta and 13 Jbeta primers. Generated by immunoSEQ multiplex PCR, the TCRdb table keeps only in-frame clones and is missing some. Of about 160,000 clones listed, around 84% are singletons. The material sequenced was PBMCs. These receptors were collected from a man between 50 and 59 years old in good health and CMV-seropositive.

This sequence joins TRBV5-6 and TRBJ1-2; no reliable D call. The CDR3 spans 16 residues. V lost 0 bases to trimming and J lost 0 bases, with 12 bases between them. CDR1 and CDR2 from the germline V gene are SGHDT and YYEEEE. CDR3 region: CASSLELSRPNYGYTF. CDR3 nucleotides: TGTGCCAGCAGCTTGGAGCTTAGCCGCCCTAACTATGGCTACACCTTC.

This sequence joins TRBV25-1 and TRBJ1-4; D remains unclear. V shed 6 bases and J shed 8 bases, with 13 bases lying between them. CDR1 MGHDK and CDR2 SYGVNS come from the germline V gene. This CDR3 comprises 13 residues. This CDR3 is CASRPPGREKLFF. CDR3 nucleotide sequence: TGTGCCAGCAGGCCCCCCGGGAGGGAAAAACTGTTTTTT. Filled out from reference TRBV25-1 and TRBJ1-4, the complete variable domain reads EADIYQTPRYLVIGTGKKITLECSQTMGHDKMYWYQQDPGMELHLIHYSYGVNSTEKGDLSSESTVSRIRTEHFPLTLESARPSHTSQYLCASRPPGREKLFFGSGTQLSVL.

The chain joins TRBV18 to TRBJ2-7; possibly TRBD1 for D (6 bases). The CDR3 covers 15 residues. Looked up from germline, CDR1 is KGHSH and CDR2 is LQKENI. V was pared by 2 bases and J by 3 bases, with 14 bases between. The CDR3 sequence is CASSPRQGILYEQYF. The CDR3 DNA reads TGTGCCAGCTCACCAAGGCAGGGGATTCTCTACGAGCAGTACTTC.

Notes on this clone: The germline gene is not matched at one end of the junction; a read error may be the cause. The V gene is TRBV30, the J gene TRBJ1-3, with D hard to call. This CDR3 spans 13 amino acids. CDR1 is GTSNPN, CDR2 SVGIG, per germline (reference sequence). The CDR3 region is CTWSVNSGNTIYF. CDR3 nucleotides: TGTACCTGGAGTGTTAACTCTGGAAACACCATATATTTT.

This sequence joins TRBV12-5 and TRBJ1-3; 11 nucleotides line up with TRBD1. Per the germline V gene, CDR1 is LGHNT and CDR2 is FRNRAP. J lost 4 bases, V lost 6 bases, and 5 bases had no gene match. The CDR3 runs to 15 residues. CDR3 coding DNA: TGTGCTAGTGGATCCGGACAGGGGGCGGGAAACACCATATATTTT. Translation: CASGSGQGAGNTIYF.